One T cell receptor beta chain is described in this entry. What it binds is unknown. The entry originates in a study of T cell repertoires in ileal Crohn's disease. Study-wide results and limits: Postoperative endoscopy occurred within one year, median 6.9 months.

Sample time point: neoterminal ileum biopsy at postoperative endoscopy, about 6 months after surgery. The assay was immunoSEQ multiplex PCR, and TCRdb's table has in-frame clones only and misses some. The top ten hold under 13% of the sample, which has 10,000 to 15,000 clones, roughly four fifths seen once. Germline V CDR1 and CDR2: MNHNS, SASEGT. V dropped 2 bases and J dropped 1; count of bases not matched to a gene: 8. The CDR3 runs to 17 residues. The chain links TRBV6-1 to TRBJ2-7; 10 nucleotides match TRBD2. The origin of this receptor is an adult with Crohn's disease. The sequencing input was ileal tissue. CDR3 sequence reads: CASSEMASGSFSYEQYF. CDR3 nucleotides: TGTGCCAGCAGTGAAATGGCTAGCGGGAGTTTTTCCTACGAGCAGTACTTC.